This TCR beta chain was sequenced for a study of CD8+CD57+ T cells in acquired aplastic anemia. On the study more broadly: Isolated CD4+ and CD8+ cells, once sorted, yielded DNA averaging roughly 3 ug.

This clonotype was recorded at least ten times. According to the study, genomic DNA was the template for TCR beta VDJ and CDR3 profiling. TCRdb reprocessed the reads with MiXCR, giving one entry per CDR3 protein. The sample carries 450,000 to 550,000 distinct CDR3 sequences, more than 25% recorded once. J gave up 4 bases and V 4 bases, and 6 bases lay outside the gene matches. CDR1 is LNHDA, CDR2 SQIVND, per germline (reference sequence). The CDR3 is 14 amino acids. Individuals selected for sequencing had exhibited CD8+CD57+ cell expansion on flow cytometry. V and J are TRBV19 and TRBJ1-2; 7 bases map to TRBD1. The clonotype originates from a human donor with aplastic anemia. The sequenced material came from sorted CD4+, CD8+, or CD8+CD57+ T cells (not recorded which) from PBMCs. CDR3 protein: CASSRTGETYGYTF. CDR3 DNA: TGTGCCAGTAGTAGAACAGGGGAAACCTATGGCTACACCTTC.